The present T cell receptor (beta chain) was sequenced within a study of blood T cell repertoires in COVID-19 (dated by TCRdb to about 2020). Notes on the research overall: Samples covering the acute and convalescent phases of COVID-19 were provided by collaborators in the United States, Italy and Spain. The material from the prospective study consisted of cDNA or gDNA derived from T cells, B-cell-depleted T cells, or PBMCs. Deeply sampled blood TCRbeta repertoires from subjects exposed to, actively infected with, or recovered from COVID-19 were included in the dataset. The repertoires were made available in a free public database intended to serve as a resource for research on the immune response to SARS-CoV-2. Samples were obtained from the ongoing ImmuneRACE study (first 160 participants) and from 1,254 subjects provided by 6 global collaborators. Nearly every sample came with metadata listing a de-identified subject ID, COVID-19 status, age in years and sex. Where available, HLA class I and class II types were obtained from metadata supplied by the sample provider rather than from assay-based typing. General study outcomes and caveats: The amount of clinical and demographic metadata varied by source and participant and was provided uncurated.

CDR1 and CDR2 are drawn from the germline V gene (reference sequence): GTSNPN, SVGIG. Relative to germline, V is 8 bases shorter and J is 13 bases shorter, with 20 bases between their ends. Including the terminal cysteine and phenylalanine, the CDR3 comprises 11 residues. The sequence is cut down to CDR3 DNA, 33 bases in frame from base 1. TCRbeta CDR3 regions were amplified from genomic DNA by means of the immunoSEQ Assay, a bias-controlled multiplex PCR. In the paper's pipeline: The number of nucleated cells in each sample was estimated from the amplification of reference gene primers within the assay. To quantify the absolute abundance of each unique TCRbeta CDR3 rearrangement, sequence reads were collapsed and filtered. For each sample, productive Simpson clonality was calculated as the square root of Simpson's diversity index over productive rearrangements. The clones in this table, taken by TCRdb from immuneACCESS, are in-frame only. Not every clone is retained; where verified, under half of the shortfall comes from an unresolved V gene, and the cause of the rest is unknown. V, J and clone size are those of that table, while D and trimming were read from the DNA. The sample table records over 150,000 clones; around four fifths of these occur just once. The ten largest make up under 3.5% of the sample.

The collaborating institutions used their own protocols to collect whole blood in K2EDTA tubes. For TCRbeta analysis, collaborator samples were shipped as frozen whole blood, as isolated PBMCs, or as DNA extracted from either sample type. Turning to this clone: Its recognized antigen is unknown. No much larger clone is present one base from it, and per-base qualities are unavailable.

This TCR came from a woman in her sixties with acute or convalescent COVID-19. Here the chain combines TRBV30 and TRBJ1-2; TRBD1 is a weak D gene call, 6 bases matching. Sequenced sample: peripheral blood. The DNA is as follows: TGTGCCCCCCGGGCAACAGGGTTAACCACCTTC. Its protein reads: CAPRATGLTTF.